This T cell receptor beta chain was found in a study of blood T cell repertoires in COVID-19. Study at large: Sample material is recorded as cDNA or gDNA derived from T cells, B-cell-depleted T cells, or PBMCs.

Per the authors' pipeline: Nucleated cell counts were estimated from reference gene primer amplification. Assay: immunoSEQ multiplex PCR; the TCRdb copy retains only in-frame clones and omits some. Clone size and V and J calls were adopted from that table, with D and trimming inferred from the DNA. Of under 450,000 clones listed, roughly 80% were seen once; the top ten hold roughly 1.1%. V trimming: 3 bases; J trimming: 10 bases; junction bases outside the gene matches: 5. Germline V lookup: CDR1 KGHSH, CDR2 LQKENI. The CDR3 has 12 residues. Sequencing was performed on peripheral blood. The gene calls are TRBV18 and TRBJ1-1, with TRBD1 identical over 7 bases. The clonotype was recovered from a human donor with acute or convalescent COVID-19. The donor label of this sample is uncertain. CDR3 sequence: CASSPDRRGAFF. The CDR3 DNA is TGTGCCAGCTCACCGGACAGGAGGGGAGCTTTCTTT.